These T cell receptor beta chains were read from a single sample in a study of technical replicates of blood from a handful of donors. Sequenced by immunoSEQ multiplex PCR; TCRdb stores in-frame clones only, minus some. The sample holds around 100,000 clones, approximately 95% seen once. Specimen: T cells isolated from PBMCs. Receptors originate from a human donor in good health. Each CDR3 is given with its conserved first and last residue. D genes are given only for firm matches. Size is omitted from some rows. Given values are once, few, many or a class for expanded clones.

j_call cdr3_length clone_size v_call d_call cdr3_nt cdr3_aa
TRBJ2-1 16 NA TRBV28 TRBD1 TGTGCCAGCAGTTTGGGGACAGTTAAGGGTGCCAATGAGCAGTTCTTC CASSLGTVKGANEQFF
TRBJ2-5 17 NA TRBV30 TRBD2 TGTGCCTGGAGTGTACTTCGGACTAGCGGGAGTAAAGAGACCCAGTACTTC CAWSVLRTSGSKETQYF
TRBJ2-7 16 NA TRBV28 NA TGTGCCAGCAGTTTAACCAGGGGGGCGGGAAGATACGAGCAGTACTTC CASSLTRGAGRYEQYF
TRBJ2-3 15 NA TRBV5-1 NA TGCGCCAGCAGCCCAGACTTAATTGGCACAGATACGCAGTATTTT CASSPDLIGTDTQYF
TRBJ1-5 14 NA TRBV6-5 NA TGTGCCAGCAGTTACTCACAGAACAATCAGCCCCAGCATTTT CASSYSQNNQPQHF
TRBJ2-5 16 NA TRBV5-6 NA TGTGCCAGCAGCTTGGGTCTTAGGGGAAAACAAGAGACCCAGTACTTC CASSLGLRGKQETQYF
TRBJ2-3 10 NA TRBV2 NA TGTGCCAGCATGCGAGATACGCAGTATTTT CASMRDTQYF
TRBJ2-3 13 once TRBV10-2 NA TGCGCCAGCTCGATAGTTCACACAGATACGCAGTATTTT CASSIVHTDTQYF
TRBJ1-2 13 NA TRBV5-1 NA TGCGCCAGCAGCTTGGCCACAGGGTCGACCTACACCTTC CASSLATGSTYTF
TRBJ1-1 16 NA TRBV10-3 TRBD1 TGTGCCATCAGTGAGGGGTCTGTGACAGGGGGCACTGAAGCTTTCTTT CAISEGSVTGGTEAFF
TRBJ1-5 15 NA TRBV18 TRBD1 TGTGCCAGCTCACCGGGGACAGATAGCAATCAGCCCCAGCATTTT CASSPGTDSNQPQHF
TRBJ2-7 13 NA TRBV9 TRBD1 TGTGCCAGCAACCCGACAGGGCTTAGGGAGCAGTACTTC CASNPTGLREQYF
TRBJ2-1 15 NA TRBV6-5 TRBD2 TGTGCCAGCAGTTACTGGGGACTAGCCGAAAATGAGCAGTTCTTC CASSYWGLAENEQFF
TRBJ2-7 14 NA TRBV27 TRBD1 TGTGCCAGCAGTCCATGGACAGGGGGCTACGAGCAGTACTTC CASSPWTGGYEQYF
TRBJ1-2 12 NA TRBV29-1 TRBD1 TGCAGCGTTGGACAGGGGGCGCATGGCTACACCTTC CSVGQGAHGYTF
TRBJ2-1 12 NA TRBV7-6 TRBD2 TGTGCCAGCAGCTCAACCGGGACTAGCATATTCTTC CASSSTGTSIFF
TRBJ1-2 11 NA TRBV20-1 TRBD1 TGCAGTGCTGAGGACAGGGGCGGCTACACCTTC CSAEDRGGYTF
TRBJ1-2 13 NA TRBV30 NA TGTGCCTGGAGTGGACTGACAGACTATGGCTACACCTTC CAWSGLTDYGYTF
TRBJ1-1 14 once TRBV5-1 NA TGCGCCAGCAGCTTGGGACTCGACCTTCCTGAAGCTTTCTTT CASSLGLDLPEAFF
TRBJ2-7 18 NA TRBV27 TRBD2 TGTGCCAGCAGTTTTACTAGCGGGAGCGCATTCTGGGGATACGAGCAGTACTTC CASSFTSGSAFWGYEQYF
TRBJ1-5 13 NA TRBV9 NA TGTGCCAGCAGCGAAAATGGGGAGTCGCGCCAGCATTTT CASSENGESRQHF
TRBJ1-1 15 NA TRBV7-3 NA TGTGCCAGCAGCTTAATGGCCCCATTGAACACTGAAGCTTTCTTT CASSLMAPLNTEAFF
TRBJ2-4 17 NA TRBV4-2 TRBD2 TGTGCCAGCAGCCTAGAAAGCGGGAGGGCCCCCAAAAACATTCAGTACTTC CASSLESGRAPKNIQYF
TRBJ2-1 16 NA TRBV9 TRBD2 TGTGCCAGCAGCGCGGAACCCGGGACTAGCGCCAATGAGCAGTTCTTC CASSAEPGTSANEQFF
TRBJ1-1 15 NA TRBV9 TRBD1 TGTGCCAGCAGCGTATTCGAGGGGGCCGGCACTGAAGCTTTCTTT CASSVFEGAGTEAFF
TRBJ2-7 15 NA TRBV6-1 TRBD1 TGTGCCAGCAGTGAATACGGGACAGGGCCCTACGAGCAGTACTTC CASSEYGTGPYEQYF
TRBJ2-7 15 NA TRBV5-1 NA TGCGCCAGCAGCTTGGAGGCAGGAAGTGTCTACGAGCAGTACTTC CASSLEAGSVYEQYF
TRBJ2-1 13 NA TRBV6-6 NA TGTGCCAGCAGCCCTCTAGACGATCCCAAGCAGTTCTTC CASSPLDDPKQFF
TRBJ2-7 13 NA TRBV27 NA TGTGCCAGCAGTTTAGGCTTCTCCTACGAGCAGTACTTC CASSLGFSYEQYF
TRBJ1-1 15 NA TRBV28 NA TGTGCCAGCAGTTTACCCCAGGGGTTTAACACTGAAGCTTTCTTT CASSLPQGFNTEAFF
TRBJ2-7 15 once TRBV2 NA TGTGCCAGCCCCCCGACCGGGCAGGGCCCCTACGAGCAGTACTTC CASPPTGQGPYEQYF
TRBJ2-7 14 few TRBV25-1 TRBD1 TGTGCCAGCAGTGAACCGGGACAGGGTGCCGAGCAGTACTTC CASSEPGQGAEQYF
TRBJ2-3 15 NA TRBV7-2 NA TGTGCCAGCAGCTCCAGAGGCGTACTCACAGATACGCAGTATTTT CASSSRGVLTDTQYF
TRBJ2-7 13 NA TRBV19 NA TGTGCCAGTAGTACGACAGCTTCCTACGAGCAGTACTTC CASSTTASYEQYF
TRBJ2-2 11 NA TRBV27 NA TGTGCCAGCAGACTTACCGGGGAGCTGTTTTTT CASRLTGELFF
TRBJ2-1 15 NA TRBV11-2 NA TGTGCCAGCAGCTTAACAGGCCTGGACTACAATGAGCAGTTCTTC CASSLTGLDYNEQFF
TRBJ2-7 15 NA TRBV6-5 TRBD1 TGTGCCAGCAGTTACTCGTGGACAGGGGCCTACGAGCAGTACTTC CASSYSWTGAYEQYF
TRBJ1-5 13 NA TRBV6-5 NA TGTGCCAGCAGTTACTCTGCGGGCCAGCCCCAGCATTTT CASSYSAGQPQHF
TRBJ2-1 22 NA TRBV4-3 TRBD2 TGCGCCAGCAGCCAAGATGTCTTACTCCTAGCGGGAGGGCCGAGGCCCATCAATGAGCAGTTCTTC CASSQDVLLLAGGPRPINEQFF
TRBJ2-3 14 NA TRBV5-1 NA TGCGCCACCTGTCGGCGGGGTTCCACAGATACGCAGTATTTT CATCRRGSTDTQYF
TRBJ2-1 13 NA TRBV9 NA TGTGCCAGCAGCGGGGGCCTTAGTAATGAGCAGTTCTTC CASSGGLSNEQFF
TRBJ1-3 15 NA TRBV7-8 NA TGTGCCAGCAGCTCCAGGGCTTTGGTTGGAAACACCATATATTTT CASSSRALVGNTIYF
TRBJ2-7 15 NA TRBV7-9 TRBD1 TGTGCCAGCAGCAAAAACCTGGGACAGACGTACGAGCAGTACTTC CASSKNLGQTYEQYF